This T cell receptor beta chain was recorded in a study of early T cells in non-severe SARS-CoV-2 infection. One entry per CDR3 protein, called by TCRdb with MiXCR from the 5' RACE reads. The data contain some 48,000 distinct CDR3 sequences, about 4.2% of them singletons. Germline V CDR1 and CDR2: LNHDA, SQIVND (reference sequence). The CDR3 extends over 12 amino acids. V gave up 10 bases and J gave up 5 bases; unmatched junction bases: 3. The sample taken for sequencing was whole blood. J is TRBJ2-3 and V is TRBV19; 10 positions match TRBD1. The TCR originated in an adult who was a healthcare worker with PCR-confirmed SARS-CoV-2 infection or an uninfected control (not recorded which). Here the CDR3 DNA reads TGTGCCACTGGACAGGGGGGAGATACGCAGTATTTT. Translating it yields CATGQGGDTQYF.